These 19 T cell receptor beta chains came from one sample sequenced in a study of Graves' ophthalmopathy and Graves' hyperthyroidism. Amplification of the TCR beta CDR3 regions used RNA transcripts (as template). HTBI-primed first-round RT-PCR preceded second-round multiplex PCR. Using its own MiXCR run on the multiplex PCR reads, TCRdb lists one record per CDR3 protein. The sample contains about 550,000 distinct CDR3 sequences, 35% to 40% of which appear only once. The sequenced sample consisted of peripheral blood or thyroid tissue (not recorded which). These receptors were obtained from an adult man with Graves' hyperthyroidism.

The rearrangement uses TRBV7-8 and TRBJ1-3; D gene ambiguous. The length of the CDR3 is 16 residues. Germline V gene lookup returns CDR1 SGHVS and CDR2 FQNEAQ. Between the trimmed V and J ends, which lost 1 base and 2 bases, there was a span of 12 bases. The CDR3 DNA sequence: TGTGCCAGCAGCTTAGATGCAGTAACGGCTGGAAACACCATATATTTT. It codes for CASSLDAVTAGNTIYF.

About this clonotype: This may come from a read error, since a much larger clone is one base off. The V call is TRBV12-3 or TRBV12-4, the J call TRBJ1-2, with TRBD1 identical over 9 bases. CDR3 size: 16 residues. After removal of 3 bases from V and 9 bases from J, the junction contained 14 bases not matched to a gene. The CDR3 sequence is CASSFRKTGTGHSYTF. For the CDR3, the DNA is TGTGCCAGCAGTTTCCGTAAAACCGGGACAGGGCATAGCTACACCTTC.

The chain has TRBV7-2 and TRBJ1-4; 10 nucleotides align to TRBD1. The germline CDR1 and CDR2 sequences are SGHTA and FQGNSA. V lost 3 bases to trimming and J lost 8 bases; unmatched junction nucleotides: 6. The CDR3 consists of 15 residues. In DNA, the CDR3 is TGTGCCAGCAGCTTCGGGACAGGGGACTGGGAAAAACTGTTTTTT. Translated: CASSFGTGDWEKLFF.

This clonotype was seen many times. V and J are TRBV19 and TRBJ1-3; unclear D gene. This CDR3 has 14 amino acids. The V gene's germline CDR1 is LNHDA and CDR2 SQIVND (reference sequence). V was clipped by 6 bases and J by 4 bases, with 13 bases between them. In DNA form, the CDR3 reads TGTGCCAGTAGCACGGAGGCCGGCGGAAACACCATATATTTT. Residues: CASSTEAGGNTIYF.

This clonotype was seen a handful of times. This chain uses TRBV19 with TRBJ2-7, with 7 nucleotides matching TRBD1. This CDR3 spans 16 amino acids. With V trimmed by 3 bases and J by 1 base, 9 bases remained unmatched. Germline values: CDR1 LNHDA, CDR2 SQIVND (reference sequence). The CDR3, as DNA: TGTGCCAGTAGTATCGGGGTACGCAGGGGGTCCTACGAGCAGTACTTC. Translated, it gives CASSIGVRRGSYEQYF. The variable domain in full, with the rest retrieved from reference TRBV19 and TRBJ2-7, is DGGITQSPKYLFRKEGQNVTLSCEQNLNHDAMYWYRQDPGQGLRLIYYSQIVNDFQKGDIAEGYSVSREKKESFPLTVTSAQKNPTAFYLCASSIGVRRGSYEQYFGPGTRLTVT.

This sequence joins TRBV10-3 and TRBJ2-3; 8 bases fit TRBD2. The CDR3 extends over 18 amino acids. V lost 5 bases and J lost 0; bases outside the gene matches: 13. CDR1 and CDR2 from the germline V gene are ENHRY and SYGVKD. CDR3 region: CAISPAGEPSPSTDTQYF. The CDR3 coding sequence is TGTGCCATCAGTCCAGCGGGAGAGCCCTCCCCTAGCACAGATACGCAGTATTTT.

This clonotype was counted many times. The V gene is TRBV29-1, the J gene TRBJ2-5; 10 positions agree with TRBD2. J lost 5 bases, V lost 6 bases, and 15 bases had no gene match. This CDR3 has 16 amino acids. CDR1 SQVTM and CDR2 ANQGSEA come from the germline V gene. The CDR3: CSVQGGVVAGGETQYF. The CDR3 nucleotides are TGCAGCGTCCAAGGCGGGGTCGTAGCGGGAGGTGAGACCCAGTACTTC.

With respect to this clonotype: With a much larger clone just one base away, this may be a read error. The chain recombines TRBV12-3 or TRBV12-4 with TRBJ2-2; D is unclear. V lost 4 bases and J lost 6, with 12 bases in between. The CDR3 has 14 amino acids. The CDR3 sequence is CASSSLRAPGELFF. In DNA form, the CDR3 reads TGTGCCAGCAGTTCCCTACGGGCTCCCGGGGAGCTGTTTTTT.

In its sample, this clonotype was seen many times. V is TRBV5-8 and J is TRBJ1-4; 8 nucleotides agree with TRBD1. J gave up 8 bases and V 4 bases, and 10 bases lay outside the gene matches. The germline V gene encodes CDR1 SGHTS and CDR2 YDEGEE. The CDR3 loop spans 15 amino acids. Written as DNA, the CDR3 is TGTGCCAGCAGCGGTAGGACAGGGCTGAGCGAAAAACTGTTTTTT. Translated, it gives CASSGRTGLSEKLFF.

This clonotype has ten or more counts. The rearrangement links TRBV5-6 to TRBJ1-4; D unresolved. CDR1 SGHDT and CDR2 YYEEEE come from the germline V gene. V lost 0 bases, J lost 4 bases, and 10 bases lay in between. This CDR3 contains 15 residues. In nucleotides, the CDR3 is TGTGCCAGCAGCTTGGGGGTACGGATTAATGAAAAACTGTTTTTT. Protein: CASSLGVRINEKLFF.

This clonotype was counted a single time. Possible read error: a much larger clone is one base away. The CDR3, as DNA: TGTGCCAGCAGCCCCACTCGGAGGGAGCCGTTTTTT. Encoded protein: CASSPTRREPFF. The rearrangement links TRBV14 to TRBJ2-2; TRBD2 might be the D (6 bases). Germline CDR1 SGHDN, CDR2 FVKESK. The CDR3 is 12 amino acids. Combining the CDR3 with reference TRBV14 and TRBJ2-2 gives the whole variable domain EAGVTQFPSHSVIEKGQTVTLRCDPISGHDNLYWYRRVMGKEIKFLLHFVKESKQDESGMPNNRFLAERTGGTYSTLKVQPAELEDSGVYFCASSPTRREPFFGEGSRLTVL.

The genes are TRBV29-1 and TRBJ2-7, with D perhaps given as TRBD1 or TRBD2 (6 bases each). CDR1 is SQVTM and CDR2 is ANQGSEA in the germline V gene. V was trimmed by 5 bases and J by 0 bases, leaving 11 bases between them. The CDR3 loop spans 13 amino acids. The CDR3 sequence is CSVSGGGSYEQYF. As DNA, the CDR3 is TGCAGCGTTTCAGGAGGGGGCTCCTACGAGCAGTACTTC.

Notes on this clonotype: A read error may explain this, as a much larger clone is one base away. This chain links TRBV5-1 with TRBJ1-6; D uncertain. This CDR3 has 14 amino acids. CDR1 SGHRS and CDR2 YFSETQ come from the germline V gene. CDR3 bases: TGTGCCTGCAGCGTCCGTCTCGAGAATTCACCCCTCCACTTT. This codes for CACSVRLENSPLHF.

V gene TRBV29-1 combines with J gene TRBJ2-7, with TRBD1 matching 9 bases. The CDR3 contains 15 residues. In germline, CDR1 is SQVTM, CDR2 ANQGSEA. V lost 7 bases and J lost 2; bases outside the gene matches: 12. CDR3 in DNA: TGCAGCGCCACAGCTCCGGGACAGGGTACCTACGAGCAGTACTTC. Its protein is CSATAPGQGTYEQYF.

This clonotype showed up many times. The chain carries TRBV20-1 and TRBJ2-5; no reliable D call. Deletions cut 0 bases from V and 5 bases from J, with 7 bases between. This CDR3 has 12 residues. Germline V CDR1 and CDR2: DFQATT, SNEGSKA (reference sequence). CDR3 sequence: CSARDYRETQYF. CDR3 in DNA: TGCAGTGCTAGAGATTATAGGGAGACCCAGTACTTC.

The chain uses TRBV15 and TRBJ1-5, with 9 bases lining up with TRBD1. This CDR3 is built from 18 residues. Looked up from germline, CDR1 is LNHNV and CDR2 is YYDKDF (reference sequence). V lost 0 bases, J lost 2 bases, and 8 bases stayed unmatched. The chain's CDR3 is CATSRDRGQGRGNQPQHF. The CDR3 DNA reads TGTGCCACCAGCAGAGATCGTGGACAGGGGCGAGGCAATCAGCCCCAGCATTTT.

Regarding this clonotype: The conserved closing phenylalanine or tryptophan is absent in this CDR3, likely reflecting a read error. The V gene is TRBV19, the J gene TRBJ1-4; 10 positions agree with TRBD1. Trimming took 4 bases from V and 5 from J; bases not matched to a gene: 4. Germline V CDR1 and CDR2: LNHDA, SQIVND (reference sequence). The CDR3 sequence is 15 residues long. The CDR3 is CASSTETGGNEKLFS. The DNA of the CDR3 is TGTGCCAGTAGTACGGAGACAGGGGGCAATGAAAAACTGTTTTCT.

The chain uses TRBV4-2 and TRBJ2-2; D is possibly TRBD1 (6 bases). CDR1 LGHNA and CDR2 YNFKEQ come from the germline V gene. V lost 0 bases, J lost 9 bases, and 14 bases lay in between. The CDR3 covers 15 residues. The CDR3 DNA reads TGTGCCAGCAGCCAAGATATGGCTGGGGGCCGGGAGCTGTTTTTT. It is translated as CASSQDMAGGRELFF.

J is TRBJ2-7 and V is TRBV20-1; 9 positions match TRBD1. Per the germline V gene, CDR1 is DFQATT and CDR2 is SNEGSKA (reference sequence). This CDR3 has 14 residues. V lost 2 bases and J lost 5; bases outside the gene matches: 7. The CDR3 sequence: CSARPADRGDEQYF. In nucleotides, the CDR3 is TGCAGTGCTAGACCCGCGGACAGGGGCGACGAGCAGTACTTC.